Shown below are 20 T cell receptor beta chains from a single sample sequenced in a study of blood T cell repertoires in COVID-19. Sequencing used immunoSEQ multiplex PCR; TCRdb keeps in-frame clones, though not all of them. The profile shows about 59,000 clones, around three quarters of them singletons. The sequencing sample was made of peripheral blood. The receptors shown here come from a man aged 55 to 70 with acute or convalescent COVID-19.

The rearrangement uses TRBV7-8 and TRBJ2-2, with D possibly TRBD2 on 6 matching bases. In germline, CDR1 is SGHVS, CDR2 FQNEAQ. This CDR3 has 14 amino acids. Trimming pared 1 base from V and 8 bases from J, leaving 11 bases between. This CDR3 is CASSLVGGTGELFF. CDR3 nucleotide sequence: TGTGCCAGCAGCTTAGTCGGCGGGACTGGGGAGCTGTTTTTT.

For the CDR3, the DNA is TGTGCCAGCTCACCACCGTATGTTAGCGCCCCATACAATGAGCAGTTCTTC. Amino acid sequence: CASSPPYVSAPYNEQFF. V gene TRBV18 combines with J gene TRBJ2-1, with D perhaps matching TRBD2 (5 bases). V dropped 0 bases and J dropped 4 bases, with 16 bases sitting between them. Germline V lookup: CDR1 KGHSH, CDR2 LQKENI. CDR3 size: 17 residues.

The genes are TRBV5-4 and TRBJ1-4, with D hard to call. The CDR3 runs to 15 residues. Germline V gene lookup returns CDR1 SGHNT and CDR2 YYREEE (reference sequence). V was trimmed by 0 bases and J by 7 bases, leaving 13 bases between them. The DNA for the CDR3 is TGTGCCAGCAGCTTGGATTCGGGGTTGGGTGAAAAACTGTTTTTT. It yields the protein CASSLDSGLGEKLFF.

This clone was counted between two and nine times. V is TRBV7-8 and J is TRBJ1-6; tentatively, D is TRBD1 (5 bases). This CDR3 region has 16 residues. V was clipped by 6 bases and J by 8 bases, with 20 bases between them. From germline, CDR1 is SGHVS and CDR2 FQNEAQ. For the CDR3, the DNA is TGTGCCAGCAGACACGCAGGACATGATTCCTATTCACCCCTCCACTTT. This gives the protein CASRHAGHDSYSPLHF.

This chain links TRBV5-6 with TRBJ1-4, with 9 nucleotides matching TRBD1. Per germline, CDR1 SGHDT and CDR2 YYEEEE. The CDR3 contains 15 residues. The J segment lost 7 bases and the V segment lost 4 bases, leaving 8 bases of the junction unmatched. DNA for the CDR3: TGTGCCAGCAGCAGTACAGGGGGCGAGGGTGAAAAACTGTTTTTT. It yields the protein CASSSTGGEGEKLFF.

CDR3 region: CASSLGGASNYGYTF. The DNA for the CDR3 is TGTGCCAGCAGCCTAGGAGGTGCTTCTAACTATGGCTACACCTTC. J is TRBJ1-2 and V is TRBV9; D gene uncertain. The CDR3 is made up of 15 amino acids. Trimming cost V 4 bases and J 0 bases, with 13 bases left between them. Per germline, CDR1 SGDLS and CDR2 YYNGEE. Combining the CDR3 with reference TRBV9 and TRBJ1-2 gives the whole variable domain DSGVTQTPKHLITATGQRVTLRCSPRSGDLSVYWYQQSLDQGLQFLIQYYNGEERAKGNILERFSAQQFPDLHSELNLSSLELGDSALYFCASSLGGASNYGYTFGSGTRLTVV.

CDR3 nucleotides: TGCGCCAGCAGCTTGGCCGGACAGTATAGCAATCAGCCCCAGCATTTT. Protein: CASSLAGQYSNQPQHF. This chain joins TRBV5-1 and TRBJ1-5; a weak D match, TRBD1 (6 bases). V shed 0 bases and J shed 0 bases, with 10 bases lying between them. CDR1 and CDR2 (germline): SGHRS, YFSETQ. This CDR3 contains 16 residues.

This chain uses TRBV28 with TRBJ2-1; TRBD2 is a possible D gene (5 bases). Germline assignment: CDR1 MDHEN and CDR2 SYDVKM. This CDR3 has 15 amino acids. The V gene lost 3 bases and the J gene lost 0 bases, with 9 bases spanning the gap. CDR3 bases: TGTGCCAGCAGTTTTAGTGGGAGCTCCTACAATGAGCAGTTCTTC. Its protein product is CASSFSGSSYNEQFF. The full variable domain, with the rest looked up from reference TRBV28 and TRBJ2-1, is DVKVTQSSRYLVKRTGEKVFLECVQDMDHENMFWYRQDPGLGLRLIYFSYDVKMKEKGDIPEGYSVSREKKERFSLILESASTNQTSMYLCASSFSGSSYNEQFFGPGTRLTVL.

The rearrangement uses TRBV5-6 and TRBJ1-5, with TRBD1 as a possible D gene (5 bases). From germline, CDR1 is SGHDT and CDR2 YYEEEE. Trimming shortened V by 1 base and J by 7 bases, and 12 bases separated the two germline ends. The CDR3 sequence is 14 residues long. The CDR3 DNA reads TGTGCCAGCAGCTTGAAGGGGATGCGGCAGCCCCAGCATTTT. It yields the protein CASSLKGMRQPQHF.

V and J are TRBV28 and TRBJ2-7; TRBD1 agrees at 11 bases. V shed 7 bases and J 5 bases; nucleotides not matched to a gene: 7. Germline V CDR1 and CDR2: MDHEN, SYDVKM. This CDR3 has 14 amino acids. In DNA form, the CDR3 reads TGTGCCAGCAAAGAGGGACAGGGGGTCCACGAGCAGTACTTC. Translated, it gives CASKEGQGVHEQYF.

This chain joins TRBV29-1 and TRBJ1-5; D not certain. V dropped 4 bases and J dropped 1 base, with 17 bases sitting between them. The CDR3 length is 16 residues. Germline V gene data show CDR1 as SQVTM and CDR2 as ANQGSEA. Here the CDR3 reads CSVVISGDYSNQPQHF. CDR3 nucleotides: TGCAGCGTTGTGATATCGGGAGACTACAGCAATCAGCCCCAGCATTTT. Together with reference TRBV29-1 and TRBJ1-5, the CDR3 gives the full variable domain: SAVISQKPSRDICQRGTSLTIQCQVDSQVTMMFWYRQQPGQSLTLIATANQGSEATYESGFVIDKFPISRPNLTFSTLTVSNMSPEDSSIYLCSVVISGDYSNQPQHFGDGTRLSIL.

This chain joins TRBV3-1 (or the pseudogene TRBV3-2) and TRBJ1-2; D may be TRBD1 (5 bases). V gave up 0 bases and J gave up 1 base, with 9 bases separating them. The CDR3 loop spans 15 amino acids. Germline CDR1 LGHDT, CDR2 YNNKEL (reference sequence). The CDR3 spells CASSQEGRVNYGYTF. The CDR3 region has the DNA TGTGCCAGCAGCCAAGAGGGCAGGGTTAACTATGGCTACACCTTC.

V and J are TRBV3-1 (or the pseudogene TRBV3-2) and TRBJ2-3; weak D call: TRBD2 (6 bases). CDR3 length: 13 residues. Per the germline V gene, CDR1 is LGHDT and CDR2 is YNNKEL (reference sequence). V was cut by 0 bases and J by 6 bases, with 7 bases left in between. The CDR3 nucleotides read TGTGCCAGCAGCCAAGAAGGAGGGGATACGCAGTATTTT. Its translation: CASSQEGGDTQYF.

The chain employs TRBV24-1 and TRBJ2-7, with a weak D call TRBD1 (6 bases). The V end was cut by 5 bases, the J end by 5 bases, with 15 bases between. Germline values: CDR1 KGHDR, CDR2 SFDVKD. The CDR3 contains 14 residues. This chain's CDR3 is CATSGQGGWDEQYF. CDR3 coding DNA: TGTGCCACCAGTGGCCAAGGGGGTTGGGACGAGCAGTACTTC.

The rearrangement joins TRBV14 to TRBJ2-2, with 7 bases aligning to TRBD2. The junction had 9 bases not matched to a gene; V was cut back by 0 bases and J by 5 bases. Germline V gene sequence: CDR1 SGHDN, CDR2 FVKESK. This CDR3 spans 17 amino acids. For the CDR3, the DNA is TGTGCCAGCAGCCAAGATCCCGCGGGAGTAATGACCGGGGAGCTGTTTTTT. This gives the protein CASSQDPAGVMTGELFF.

Remarks on this clone: One end of the junction is discordant with germline, which a read error may explain. The V and J genes are TRBV9 and TRBJ2-1; 8 bases fit TRBD2. The germline V gene encodes CDR1 SGDLS and CDR2 YYNGEE. The CDR3 consists of 14 residues. CDR3: CASTVHGGDNEQFF. The CDR3 bases are TGTGCCAGCACCGTACACGGGGGGGACAATGAGCAGTTCTTC.

V gene TRBV2 combines with J gene TRBJ2-5; D might be TRBD2 (6 bases). There are 12 residues in the CDR3. Germline V gives CDR1 SNHLY, CDR2 FYNNEI. V lost 8 bases to trimming and J lost 5 bases, with 12 bases between them. The CDR3 sequence is CASDRGMETQYF. The CDR3 DNA reads TGTGCCAGCGATCGGGGGATGGAGACCCAGTACTTC. Looking up the rest from reference TRBV2 and TRBJ2-5 gives the full variable domain: EPEVTQTPSHQVTQMGQEVILRCVPISNHLYFYWYRQILGQKVEFLVSFYNNEISEKSEIFDDQFSVERPDGSNFTLKIRSTKLEDSAMYFCASDRGMETQYFGPGTRLLVL.

This clone appeared a few times. This chain uses TRBV29-1 with TRBJ2-3; D ambiguous. CDR1 is SQVTM, CDR2 ANQGSEA, per germline. This CDR3 has 13 residues. The V gene lost 3 bases and the J gene lost 2 bases, with 9 bases spanning the gap. The CDR3 sequence: CSVDGGPTDTQYF. In nucleotides, the CDR3 is TGCAGCGTTGACGGCGGCCCCACAGATACGCAGTATTTT.

The chain uses TRBV28 and TRBJ2-2; perhaps TRBD2 as D (6 bases). Germline CDR1 reads MDHEN; CDR2 reads SYDVKM. Trimming stripped 5 bases from V and 6 bases from J, with 13 bases between. The CDR3 is made up of 14 amino acids. The chain's CDR3 is CASSLSTRAGELFF. CDR3 nucleotide sequence: TGTGCCAGCAGTCTCTCGACTAGAGCCGGGGAGCTGTTTTTT.

This clone appeared a single time. The chain uses TRBV5-6 and TRBJ2-1; D possibly corresponds to TRBD1 (5 bases). CDR1 and CDR2 from the germline V gene are SGHDT and YYEEEE. The CDR3 has 14 amino acids. Trimming removed 0 bases from V and 9 bases from J, with 13 bases in between. CDR3 coding DNA: TGTGCCAGCAGCTTGGGACTCCGCCAGGGTGAGCAGTTCTTC. Translation: CASSLGLRQGEQFF.